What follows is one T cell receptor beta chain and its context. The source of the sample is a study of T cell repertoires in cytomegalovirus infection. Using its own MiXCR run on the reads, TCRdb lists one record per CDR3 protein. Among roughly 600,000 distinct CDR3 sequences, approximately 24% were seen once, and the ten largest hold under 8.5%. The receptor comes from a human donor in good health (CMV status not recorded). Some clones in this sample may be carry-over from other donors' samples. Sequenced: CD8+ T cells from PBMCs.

The CDR3 loop reads CSVYGLQPPNEKLFF. The CDR3 coding sequence is TGCAGCGTTTATGGCCTACAGCCCCCTAATGAAAAACTGTTTTTT. The chain employs TRBV29-1 and TRBJ1-4; D is ambiguous. Trimming removed 5 bases at V and 3 bases at J, with 16 bases between. The CDR3 sequence is 15 residues long. CDR1 is SQVTM and CDR2 is ANQGSEA in the germline V gene.